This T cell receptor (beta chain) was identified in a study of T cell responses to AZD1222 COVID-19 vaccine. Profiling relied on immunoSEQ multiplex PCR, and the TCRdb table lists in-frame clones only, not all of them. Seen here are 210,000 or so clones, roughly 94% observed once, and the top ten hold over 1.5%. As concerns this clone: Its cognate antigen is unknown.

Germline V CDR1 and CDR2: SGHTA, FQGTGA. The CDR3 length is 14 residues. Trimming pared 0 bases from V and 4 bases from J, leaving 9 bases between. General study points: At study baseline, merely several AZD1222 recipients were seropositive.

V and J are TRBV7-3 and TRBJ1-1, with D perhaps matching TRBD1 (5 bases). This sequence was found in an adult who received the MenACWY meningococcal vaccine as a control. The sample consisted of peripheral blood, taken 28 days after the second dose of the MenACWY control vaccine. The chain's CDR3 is CASSLTPGGTEAFF. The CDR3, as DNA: TGTGCCAGCAGCTTAACGCCTGGGGGCACTGAAGCTTTCTTT.